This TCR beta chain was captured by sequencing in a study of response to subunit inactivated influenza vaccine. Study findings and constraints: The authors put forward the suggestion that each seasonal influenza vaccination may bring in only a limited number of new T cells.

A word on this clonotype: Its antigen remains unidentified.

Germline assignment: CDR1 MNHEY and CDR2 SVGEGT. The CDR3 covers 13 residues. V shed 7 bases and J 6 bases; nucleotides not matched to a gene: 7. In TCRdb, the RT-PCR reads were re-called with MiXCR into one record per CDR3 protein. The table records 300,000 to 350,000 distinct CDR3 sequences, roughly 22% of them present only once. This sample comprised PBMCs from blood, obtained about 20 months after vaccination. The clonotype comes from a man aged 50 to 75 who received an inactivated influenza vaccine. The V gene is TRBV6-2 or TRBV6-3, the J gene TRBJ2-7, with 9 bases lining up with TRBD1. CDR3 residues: CASTPGQGLEQYF. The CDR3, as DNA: TGTGCCAGCACGCCGGGACAGGGACTCGAGCAGTACTTC.